The 25 T cell receptor beta chains in this list originate from one sample, sequenced in a study of cytotoxic CD8 clonotypes in ibrutinib-treated CLL. TCRdb keeps only in-frame clones here, not all; method: immunoSEQ multiplex PCR. The top ten clones hold around 30% of a sample with some 150,000 clones, approximately 80% of them seen once. Sequenced here: PBMCs, sampled after 12 months of ibrutinib treatment. These receptors all stem from a human donor with chronic lymphocytic leukemia.

V and J are TRBV21-1 and TRBJ2-6; whether TRBD2, the table's D call, matches the DNA was not checked. TRBV21-1 is noted as a pseudogene. The CDR3 has 14 residues. The CDR3 protein is CASSERSGANVLTF. The CDR3 nucleotides read TGTGCCAGCAGCGAGAGGTCTGGGGCCAACGTCCTGACTTTC.

This chain joins TRBV5-1 and TRBJ1-2; D unclear. Looked up from germline, CDR1 is SGHRS and CDR2 is YFSETQ. CDR3 length: 13 amino acids. V lost 2 bases and J lost 5, with 10 bases in between. The CDR3 DNA follows: TGCGCCAGCAGCTTTGAGGCGGGGTATGGCTACACCTTC. The encoded protein is CASSFEAGYGYTF.

This chain uses TRBV5-1 with TRBJ2-2; 10 nucleotides agree with TRBD2. V was pared by 0 bases and J by 6 bases, with 5 bases of the junction left unmatched. The germline CDR1 and CDR2 sequences are SGHRS and YFSETQ. The CDR3 spans 16 residues. The CDR3 DNA sequence: TGCGCCAGCAGCTTGGAGGCTAGCGGGGGTCCCGGGGAGCTGTTTTTT. Encoded protein: CASSLEASGGPGELFF.

This clone was seen only a few times. V is TRBV28 and J is TRBJ2-7; D perhaps matches TRBD1 (6 bases). The CDR3 runs to 12 residues. With 10 bases removed from V and 4 bases from J, the gap between germline ends came to 14 bases. Germline CDR1 and CDR2: MDHEN and SYDVKM. The CDR3 here is CATRRTAYEQYF. For the CDR3, the DNA is TGTGCCACCCGCCGGACAGCATACGAGCAGTACTTC.

The chain has TRBV25-1 and TRBJ2-1; 11 bases are a match to TRBD1. Germline V lookup: CDR1 MGHDK, CDR2 SYGVNS. The CDR3 is made up of 16 amino acids. V dropped 4 bases and J dropped 6; count of bases not matched to a gene: 8. The CDR3 DNA sequence: TGTGCCAGCAGTGGCGATCCCGGGACAGGGGGCAATGAGCAGTTCTTC. This sequence encodes CASSGDPGTGGNEQFF.

V is TRBV6-5 and J is TRBJ1-4, with 11 positions matching TRBD1. V lost 6 bases and J lost 8; bases outside the gene matches: 5. Germline V gene lookup returns CDR1 MNHEY and CDR2 SVGAGI. The CDR3 consists of 14 residues. The CDR3 coding sequence is TGTGCCAGCAGGCGGGACAGGGGGAGGGAAAAACTGTTTTTT. It codes for CASRRDRGREKLFF.

The chain has TRBV28 and TRBJ2-7, with TRBD2 as a possible D gene (5 bases). This CDR3 is 14 amino acids long. Trimming left V 5 bases short and J 3 bases short, with 14 bases between. Germline CDR1 is MDHEN and CDR2 is SYDVKM. The CDR3 is CASSPGLSGYEQYF. The CDR3 DNA is TGTGCCAGCAGTCCCGGACTCTCGGGCTACGAGCAGTACTTC.

V gene TRBV19 combines with J gene TRBJ1-4; 7 bases line up with TRBD1. This CDR3 contains 16 residues. Germline CDR1 LNHDA, CDR2 SQIVND (reference sequence). J was trimmed by 7 bases and V by 4 bases; bases with no gene match: 12. In DNA, the CDR3 is TGTGCCAGTAGTAGACCGCGACAGGGTTTGGGTGAAAAACTGTTTTTT. It is translated as CASSRPRQGLGEKLFF.

The chain couples TRBV18 to TRBJ1-3; maybe TRBD1 (5 bases). This CDR3 has 18 residues. Per the germline V gene, CDR1 is KGHSH and CDR2 is LQKENI. Between the trimmed V and J ends, which lost 2 bases and 1 base, there was a span of 18 bases. CDR3: CASSPVRQGVPSGNTIYF. DNA of the CDR3: TGTGCCAGCTCACCAGTGCGTCAAGGGGTGCCTTCTGGAAACACCATATATTTT.

The chain couples TRBV27 to TRBJ2-7, with 9 bases lining up with TRBD1. Losses at the gene ends were 8 bases for V and 3 bases for J; bases not matched to a gene: 2. This CDR3 comprises 12 residues. Germline V gene lookup returns CDR1 MNHEY and CDR2 SMNVEV (reference sequence). DNA for the CDR3: TGTGCCAGCGGACAGGGGCGCTACGAGCAGTACTTC. It encodes CASGQGRYEQYF.

This clone was picked up one time. This rearrangement joins TRBV15 to TRBJ2-7; 8 bases agree with TRBD1. Per the germline V gene, CDR1 is LNHNV and CDR2 is YYDKDF (reference sequence). The CDR3 totals 15 residues. J lost 5 bases, V lost 3 bases, and 9 bases had no gene match. CDR3 DNA: TGTGCCACCAGCAGGGCCCGGACAGGGACCGACGAGCAGTACTTC. It translates to CATSRARTGTDEQYF.

V is TRBV4-3 and J is TRBJ2-1, with 8 bases that match TRBD2. V shed 0 bases and J 10 bases; nucleotides not matched to a gene: 5. Germline-derived CDR1 and CDR2 are LGHNA and YSLEER. There are 14 residues in the CDR3. The CDR3 bases are TGCGCCAGCAGCCAAGATGGGGCGGGGGGCGAGCAGTTCTTC. This sequence encodes CASSQDGAGGEQFF.

This clone occurred a few times. V is TRBV18 and J is TRBJ2-1, with 12 bases matching TRBD2. The CDR3 runs to 15 residues. CDR1 KGHSH and CDR2 LQKENI come from the germline V gene. The V and J ends lost 0 bases and 14 bases, in that order; junction bases with no gene match: 8. Here the CDR3 DNA reads TGTGCCAGCTCACCACCGACGTCTAGCGGGAGGGAGGAGTTCTTC. Translated, it gives CASSPPTSSGREEFF. Full variable domain (rest looked up from reference TRBV18 and TRBJ2-1): NAGVMQNPRHLVRRRGQEARLRCSPMKGHSHVYWYRQLPEEGLKFMVYLQKENIIDESGMPKERFSAEFPKEGPSILRIQQVVRGDSAAYFCASSPPTSSGREEFFGPGTRLTVL.

As DNA, the CDR3 is TGTGCCAGCAGACAAAGCGCCCTTAACAGGGGCATTGCGGGGACTGAAGCTTTCTTT. The encoded protein is CASRQSALNRGIAGTEAFF. The chain is built from TRBV7-9 and TRBJ1-1, with TRBD1 matching over 7 bases. Germline trimming cut 6 bases from V and 5 bases from J; bases unmatched to any gene: 24. The CDR3 extends over 19 amino acids. Germline assignment: CDR1 SEHNR and CDR2 FQNEAQ (reference sequence).

The chain links TRBV18 to TRBJ2-1; 8 nucleotides line up with TRBD1. Germline loops: CDR1 KGHSH, CDR2 LQKENI. Trimming at V came to 3 bases and at J to 1 base, leaving 2 bases not matched to a gene. The CDR3 is made up of 15 amino acids. CDR3 in DNA: TGTGCCAGCTCACCGTGGGACAGGTCCTACAATGAGCAGTTCTTC. Protein sequence: CASSPWDRSYNEQFF.

The rearrangement uses TRBV18 and TRBJ2-2; D not resolved. The CDR3 is 13 residues long. V dropped 1 base and J dropped 3 bases, with 3 bases sitting between them. Germline V CDR1 and CDR2: KGHSH, LQKENI. The CDR3 sequence is CASSPLDTGELFF. DNA of the CDR3: TGTGCCAGCTCACCACTGGACACCGGGGAGCTGTTTTTT.

This rearrangement joins TRBV5-5 to TRBJ2-7; the D gene is possibly TRBD1 (6 bases). Looked up from germline, CDR1 is SGHKS and CDR2 is YYEKEE (reference sequence). V was trimmed by 1 base and J by 5 bases, leaving 10 bases between them. This CDR3 is 13 amino acids long. Here the CDR3 DNA reads TGTGCCAGCAGCTTGTCAGGGGACCACGAGCAGTACTTC. Its translation: CASSLSGDHEQYF.

This sequence joins TRBV28 and TRBJ2-7; 7 bases line up with TRBD2. CDR3 length: 13 residues. CDR1 is MDHEN and CDR2 is SYDVKM in the germline V gene. V was pared by 9 bases and J by 2 bases, with 7 bases of the junction left unmatched. CDR3 bases: TGTGCCAGTGCGTCTAGCGGACCCTACGAGCAGTACTTC. Protein product: CASASSGPYEQYF.

This clone was counted only a few times. This sequence joins TRBV28 and TRBJ1-5; D gene ambiguous. From germline, CDR1 is MDHEN and CDR2 SYDVKM. V was shortened by 4 bases and J by 11 bases, with 18 bases between the two germline ends. The CDR3 is 14 residues long. CDR3 sequence: CASSSSMTYSAQHF. DNA of the CDR3: TGTGCCAGCAGTTCCTCCATGACCTATTCAGCCCAGCATTTT.

The chain combines TRBV6-5 with TRBJ2-7; TRBD2 agrees at 7 bases. Unmatched junction bases numbered 6, after V lost 7 bases and J lost 0 bases. The CDR3 totals 14 residues. From germline, CDR1 is MNHEY and CDR2 SVGAGI. The CDR3 DNA reads TGTGCCAGCACTCCCGGGGGGTCCTCCTACGAGCAGTACTTC. Protein: CASTPGGSSYEQYF.

This clone was found a few times. V and J are TRBV5-6 and TRBJ2-1; 7 bases line up with TRBD2. In germline, CDR1 is SGHDT, CDR2 YYEEEE. V lost 4 bases and J lost 9; bases outside the gene matches: 7. This CDR3 has 13 amino acids. CDR3 sequence reads: CASSRTSWAEQFF. The DNA of the CDR3 is TGTGCCAGCAGCCGGACTAGTTGGGCTGAGCAGTTCTTC.

In this sample, this clone turned up a few times. V and J are TRBV7-2 and TRBJ1-6; the match to TRBD1 covers 8 bases. Germline V gives CDR1 SGHTA, CDR2 FQGNSA. V lost 0 bases to trimming and J lost 9 bases; unmatched junction nucleotides: 13. This CDR3 is built from 18 residues. The CDR3 DNA sequence: TGTGCCAGCAGCTTAGCGGTAGGACAGGGCGGCCTACGTTCACCCCTCCACTTT. Its translation is CASSLAVGQGGLRSPLHF.

The rearrangement uses TRBV19 and TRBJ2-4; possible D gene TRBD1, 6 bases. The CDR3 extends over 16 amino acids. V lost 5 bases and J lost 0, with 14 bases in between. Germline V CDR1 and CDR2: LNHDA, SQIVND (reference sequence). CDR3 nucleotides: TGTGCCAGTAGTGACCTAGGACAGCTAGCCAAAAACATTCAGTACTTC. It codes for CASSDLGQLAKNIQYF.

The chain couples TRBV4-2 to TRBJ2-5; TRBD2 aligns across 7 bases. This CDR3 spans 16 amino acids. Germline V gene sequence: CDR1 LGHNA, CDR2 YNFKEQ. The J segment lost 3 bases and the V segment lost 4 bases, leaving 11 bases of the junction unmatched. CDR3 sequence: CASSRNLADFEETQYF. In DNA, the CDR3 is TGTGCCAGCAGCCGCAACCTAGCGGACTTTGAAGAGACCCAGTACTTC.

V gene TRBV18 combines with J gene TRBJ2-2, with D possibly being TRBD1 (6 bases). The V end was cut by 3 bases, the J end by 6 bases, with 8 bases between. The CDR3 spans 13 residues. The V gene's germline CDR1 is KGHSH and CDR2 LQKENI. This CDR3 is CASSPQGPGELFF. The DNA for the CDR3 is TGTGCCAGCTCACCTCAGGGGCCCGGGGAGCTGTTTTTT.